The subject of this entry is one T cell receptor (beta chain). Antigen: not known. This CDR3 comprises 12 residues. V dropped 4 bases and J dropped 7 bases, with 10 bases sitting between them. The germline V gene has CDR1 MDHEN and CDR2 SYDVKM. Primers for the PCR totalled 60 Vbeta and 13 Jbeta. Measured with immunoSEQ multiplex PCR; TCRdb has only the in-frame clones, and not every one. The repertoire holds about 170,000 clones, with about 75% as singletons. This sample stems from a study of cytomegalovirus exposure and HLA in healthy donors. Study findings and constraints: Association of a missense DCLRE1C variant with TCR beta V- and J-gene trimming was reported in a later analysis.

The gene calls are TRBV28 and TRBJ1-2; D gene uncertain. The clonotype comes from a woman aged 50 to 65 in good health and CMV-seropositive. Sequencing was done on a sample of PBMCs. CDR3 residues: CASSWPGIGYTF. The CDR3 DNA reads TGTGCCAGCAGTTGGCCAGGTATTGGCTACACCTTC.